The rows below give T cell receptor beta chains drawn from one sample of a study of spatial heterogeneity in lung cancer. TCRdb re-called the 5' RACE reads through MiXCR, storing one row per CDR3 protein. The sample lists about 78,000 distinct CDR3 sequences, approximately 8% seen once, with 6.5% to 8.5% in the top ten. Specimen: PBMCs, collected at surgery. The receptors come from a male donor with early-stage non-small cell lung cancer. Each CDR3 is given with its conserved first and last residue. The order of the fields is J gene, clone size, V gene, D gene, CDR3 DNA, CDR3 protein. D genes are given only for firm matches. Rows give clone size only sometimes, using once, few, many, or a class for an expanded clone.

j_call: TRBJ2-3; clone_size: many; v_call: TRBV5-1; d_call: NA; cdr3_nt: TGCGCCAGCAGCTTGGCTCAGGTGTCGGATACGCAGTATTTT; cdr3_aa: CASSLAQVSDTQYF
j_call: TRBJ2-3; clone_size: few; v_call: TRBV5-1; d_call: NA; cdr3_nt: TGCGCCAGCAGCTTGGCCGACACAGATACGCAGTATTTT; cdr3_aa: CASSLADTDTQYF
j_call: TRBJ1-3; clone_size: NA; v_call: TRBV12-3/TRBV12-4; d_call: NA; cdr3_nt: TGTGCCAGCGGAACGGGACGTGGAAACACCATATATTTT; cdr3_aa: CASGTGRGNTIYF
j_call: TRBJ2-2; clone_size: many; v_call: TRBV6-2/TRBV6-3; d_call: NA; cdr3_nt: TGTGCCAGCAGCTTACGCCGAGGGGTCGGGGAGCTGTTTTTT; cdr3_aa: CASSLRRGVGELFF
j_call: TRBJ2-7; clone_size: NA; v_call: TRBV7-2; d_call: TRBD1; cdr3_nt: TGTGCCAGCAGCTTACGACAGGGGCTAATCTACGAGCAGTACTTC; cdr3_aa: CASSLRQGLIYEQYF
j_call: TRBJ2-3; clone_size: NA; v_call: TRBV7-2; d_call: NA; cdr3_nt: TGTGCCAGCAGCCCAGGACTCCTCACAGATACGCAGTATTTT; cdr3_aa: CASSPGLLTDTQYF
j_call: TRBJ2-2; clone_size: NA; v_call: TRBV7-8; d_call: TRBD2; cdr3_nt: TGTGCCAGCAGCCTCGGGAGGGGTGCCGGGGAGCTGTTTTTT; cdr3_aa: CASSLGRGAGELFF
j_call: TRBJ2-2; clone_size: NA; v_call: TRBV24-1; d_call: TRBD2; cdr3_nt: TGTGCCACCAGTGACCCCCGGACTAGCGGGATCGAGGAGCTGTTTTTT; cdr3_aa: CATSDPRTSGIEELFF
j_call: TRBJ2-2; clone_size: many; v_call: TRBV5-6; d_call: NA; cdr3_nt: TGTGCCAGCGGACAGCAGAACACCGGGGAGCTGTTTTTT; cdr3_aa: CASGQQNTGELFF
j_call: TRBJ2-7; clone_size: NA; v_call: TRBV7-2; d_call: NA; cdr3_nt: TGTGCCAGCAGCCTAGTGAGGAGCTCTTTTGAGCAGTACTTC; cdr3_aa: CASSLVRSSFEQYF
j_call: TRBJ2-4; clone_size: NA; v_call: TRBV6-6; d_call: TRBD1; cdr3_nt: TGTGCCAGCAGCCCCGGGACAGGCTCAGTTCAGTACTTC; cdr3_aa: CASSPGTGSVQYF
j_call: TRBJ2-5; clone_size: many; v_call: TRBV4-3; d_call: NA; cdr3_nt: TGCGCCAGCAGCCAAGATCTGGGCGTTCGGGGGACCCAGTACTTC; cdr3_aa: CASSQDLGVRGTQYF
j_call: TRBJ1-1; clone_size: NA; v_call: TRBV3-1; d_call: NA; cdr3_nt: TGTGCCAGCAGCCGTCGGCAGGGGCAGGATGAAGCTTTCTTT; cdr3_aa: CASSRRQGQDEAFF
j_call: TRBJ2-7; clone_size: NA; v_call: TRBV10-3; d_call: NA; cdr3_nt: TGTGCCATCAGTGAGGATAGGCCAGGAACCTACGAGCAGTACTTC; cdr3_aa: CAISEDRPGTYEQYF
j_call: TRBJ1-1; clone_size: NA; v_call: TRBV18; d_call: NA; cdr3_nt: TGTGCCAGCTCACCAGGGGGCGTGGGAACTGAAGCTTTCTTT; cdr3_aa: CASSPGGVGTEAFF
j_call: TRBJ1-1; clone_size: NA; v_call: TRBV7-6; d_call: TRBD1; cdr3_nt: TGTGCCAGCAGCTTAGGGACCGGGACAGGGGATAAGGTTTTCTTT; cdr3_aa: CASSLGTGTGDKVFF
j_call: TRBJ1-5; clone_size: many; v_call: TRBV27; d_call: TRBD1; cdr3_nt: TGTGCCAGCAGTCCGCGGACAGGGAGGAACCAGCCCCAGCATTTT; cdr3_aa: CASSPRTGRNQPQHF
j_call: TRBJ2-1; clone_size: NA; v_call: TRBV19; d_call: NA; cdr3_nt: TGTGCCAGTAGTATCCAAGCCTATGAGCAGTTCTTC; cdr3_aa: CASSIQAYEQFF
j_call: TRBJ2-1; clone_size: NA; v_call: TRBV25-1; d_call: NA; cdr3_nt: TGTGCCAGCAGTGACCATCCTGACAGGAACAATGAGCAGTTCTTC; cdr3_aa: CASSDHPDRNNEQFF
j_call: TRBJ1-1; clone_size: many; v_call: TRBV9; d_call: TRBD1; cdr3_nt: TGTGCCAGCAGCGCGACAGGGGGGAACACTGAAGCTTTCTTT; cdr3_aa: CASSATGGNTEAFF
j_call: TRBJ2-3; clone_size: many; v_call: TRBV24-1; d_call: NA; cdr3_nt: TGTGCCACCAGTCAGGACAATTTGGATACGCAGTATTTT; cdr3_aa: CATSQDNLDTQYF
j_call: TRBJ2-2; clone_size: many; v_call: TRBV27; d_call: NA; cdr3_nt: TGTGCCAGCAGTTTATCGAATTTTGGGGGCAGGATCACCGGGGAGCTGTTTTTT; cdr3_aa: CASSLSNFGGRITGELFF
j_call: TRBJ1-4; clone_size: few; v_call: TRBV6-6; d_call: NA; cdr3_nt: TGTGCCAGTTCCGCAGGGATTGGTGAAAAACTGTTTTTT; cdr3_aa: CASSAGIGEKLFF
j_call: TRBJ2-7; clone_size: NA; v_call: TRBV10-2; d_call: TRBD2; cdr3_nt: TGCGCCAGCACCAACTTGGCTAGCGGGGGTAACGAGCAGTACTTC; cdr3_aa: CASTNLASGGNEQYF
j_call: TRBJ2-1; clone_size: NA; v_call: TRBV19; d_call: TRBD2; cdr3_nt: TGTGCCAGTTCGACTAGCGGGAGAGGTCAGGTTTACAATGAGCAGTTCTTC; cdr3_aa: CASSTSGRGQVYNEQFF
j_call: TRBJ2-7; clone_size: many; v_call: TRBV20-1; d_call: TRBD1; cdr3_nt: TGCAGTGCTATGGACAGGGTGGGTTACGAGCAGTACTTC; cdr3_aa: CSAMDRVGYEQYF
j_call: TRBJ2-2; clone_size: many; v_call: TRBV11-1; d_call: NA; cdr3_nt: TGTGCCAGCAGCGAATTTAGACATCGGAGGGGCACCGGGGAGCTGTTTTTT; cdr3_aa: CASSEFRHRRGTGELFF
j_call: TRBJ2-3; clone_size: many; v_call: TRBV11-2; d_call: NA; cdr3_nt: TGTGCCAGCAGCTTCGGACCCGGAGATACGCAGTATTTT; cdr3_aa: CASSFGPGDTQYF
j_call: TRBJ1-5; clone_size: NA; v_call: TRBV23-1; d_call: NA; cdr3_nt: TGCGCCAGCAGTCTGGGGGGGCCCCAGCCCCAGCATTTT; cdr3_aa: CASSLGGPQPQHF
j_call: TRBJ1-1; clone_size: many; v_call: TRBV18; d_call: NA; cdr3_nt: TGTGCCAGCTCACCCTGGGACACCTGGGAAGGGAACACTGAAGCTTTCTTT; cdr3_aa: CASSPWDTWEGNTEAFF
j_call: TRBJ1-5; clone_size: many; v_call: TRBV19; d_call: NA; cdr3_nt: TGTGCCAGTCGCCGGGCCAGGGGTCGCCAGCCCCAGCATTTT; cdr3_aa: CASRRARGRQPQHF
j_call: TRBJ2-7; clone_size: few; v_call: TRBV6-1; d_call: NA; cdr3_nt: TGTGCCAGCAGTGAAGCGTCAGGGGTCTACGAGCAGTACTTC; cdr3_aa: CASSEASGVYEQYF
j_call: TRBJ1-4; clone_size: many; v_call: TRBV7-2; d_call: NA; cdr3_nt: TGTGCCAGCAGCTTCGACAGGACGCGAAAACTGTTTTTT; cdr3_aa: CASSFDRTRKLFF
j_call: TRBJ2-7; clone_size: few; v_call: TRBV19; d_call: TRBD1; cdr3_nt: TGTGCCAGTTCTTCCGGGACAGGGGCTATGGAGCAGTACTTC; cdr3_aa: CASSSGTGAMEQYF
j_call: TRBJ2-2; clone_size: NA; v_call: TRBV5-4; d_call: TRBD1; cdr3_nt: TGTGCCAGCAAAGGGGACAGGGTAACCGGGGAGCTGTTTTTT; cdr3_aa: CASKGDRVTGELFF
j_call: TRBJ2-3; clone_size: many; v_call: TRBV10-3; d_call: TRBD2; cdr3_nt: TGTGCCATCAGTGAGTTGGCGGGAGCCGCAGATACGCAGTATTTT; cdr3_aa: CAISELAGAADTQYF
j_call: TRBJ2-6; clone_size: many; v_call: TRBV5-1; d_call: NA; cdr3_nt: TGCGCCAGCAGCTTGACCGGGGGAAGAGGGGCCAACGTCCTGACTTTC; cdr3_aa: CASSLTGGRGANVLTF
j_call: TRBJ2-7; clone_size: many; v_call: TRBV7-9; d_call: TRBD2; cdr3_nt: TGTGCCAGCAGCTCCTCCAGCACTAGCGCTTATGGCGAGCAGTACTTC; cdr3_aa: CASSSSSTSAYGEQYF
j_call: TRBJ2-3; clone_size: NA; v_call: TRBV15; d_call: NA; cdr3_nt: TGTGCCACCAGCAGAGACCCGGTCGGGGTCCCCCGGGGAGATACGCAGTATTTT; cdr3_aa: CATSRDPVGVPRGDTQYF
j_call: TRBJ2-1; clone_size: NA; v_call: TRBV5-1; d_call: TRBD2; cdr3_nt: TGCGCCAGCAGCCCAAACCCCTTCCTAGCGGGAGAACGCGCTGAGCAGTTCTTC; cdr3_aa: CASSPNPFLAGERAEQFF
j_call: TRBJ2-2; clone_size: many; v_call: TRBV6-6; d_call: NA; cdr3_nt: TGTGCCAGCAGTTATCCCGCGAACACCGGGGAGCTGTTTTTT; cdr3_aa: CASSYPANTGELFF
j_call: TRBJ1-6; clone_size: NA; v_call: TRBV7-9; d_call: NA; cdr3_nt: TGTGCCAGCAGCTCGGGTGGCTATAATTCACCCCTCCACTTT; cdr3_aa: CASSSGGYNSPLHF
j_call: TRBJ1-4; clone_size: many; v_call: TRBV10-2; d_call: NA; cdr3_nt: TGCGCCAGCAGGGGACTGGGGGCCACTGAAAAACTGTTTTTT; cdr3_aa: CASRGLGATEKLFF
j_call: TRBJ2-7; clone_size: once; v_call: TRBV27; d_call: TRBD2; cdr3_nt: TGTGCCAGCAGTCCTAGCGGGGAGGGTTACGAGCAGTACTTC; cdr3_aa: CASSPSGEGYEQYF